The count of the clone carrying this TCR beta chain is one. TCRdb's table, derived via immunoSEQ multiplex PCR, lists solely in-frame clones and lacks some. The table includes about 61,000 clones, roughly 80% detected once. Patients had newly diagnosed, untreated stage II-IVA oral cavity squamous cell carcinoma. Patients had HPV-negative, locally advanced oral cavity squamous cell carcinoma. This sample is drawn from a study of neoadjuvant anti-PD-1 for oral cavity cancer. Study overall: Before surgery, most patients got three to four biweekly 3 mg/kg nivolumab doses. Around day 43, patients without progression received a fourth nivolumab dose before surgery.

CDR3 size: 18 residues. Sequencing used PBMCs, obtained before nivolumab (anti-PD-1) treatment. The sequence was collected from a person aged 40 to 85 with oral cavity squamous cell carcinoma. The chain carries TRBV21-1 and TRBJ1-4; the table gives TRBD1 as D, unverified against the DNA. TRBV21-1 is a recognized pseudogene. The CDR3 region has the DNA TGTGCCAGCAGCCCTCAGGGGGCCCCCAAAGAGGCTAATGAAAAACTGTTTTTT. It codes for CASSPQGAPKEANEKLFF.